Listed below are T cell receptor beta chains from one sample, sequenced in a study of cytotoxic CD8 clonotypes in ibrutinib-treated CLL. Sequencing used immunoSEQ multiplex PCR; TCRdb keeps in-frame clones, though not all of them. The sample carries 13,000 to 15,000 clones, around 68% recorded once. Sequences were derived from PBMCs, sampled before ibrutinib treatment. These receptor sequences come from a human donor with chronic lymphocytic leukemia. Both conserved end residues are part of each CDR3. The D gene is left open where the match is weak. Clone sizes are given selectively: once, few, many, or a class where the clone is expanded.

clone size: .; V gene: TRBV6-6; J gene: TRBJ1-2; D gene: .; CDR3 protein: CASSRGGDYGYTF; CDR3 DNA: TGTGCCAGCAGCAGGGGTGGGGACTATGGCTACACCTTC
clone size: .; V gene: TRBV5-1; J gene: TRBJ1-3; D gene: TRBD1; CDR3 protein: CASSLETGGWSGNTIYF; CDR3 DNA: TGCGCCAGCAGCTTGGAAACAGGGGGTTGGTCTGGAAACACCATATATTTT
clone size: .; V gene: TRBV28; J gene: TRBJ2-1; D gene: .; CDR3 protein: CATKDTNYNEQFF; CDR3 DNA: TGTGCCACCAAGGACACCAACTACAATGAGCAGTTCTTC
clone size: few; V gene: TRBV11-2; J gene: TRBJ1-2; D gene: TRBD1; CDR3 protein: CASSPDRGGGYTF; CDR3 DNA: TGTGCCAGCAGCCCCGACAGGGGGGGAGGCTACACCTTC
clone size: .; V gene: TRBV2; J gene: TRBJ2-7; D gene: .; CDR3 protein: CASRDASHEQYF; CDR3 DNA: TGTGCCAGCAGGGACGCTTCCCACGAGCAGTACTTC
clone size: once; V gene: TRBV2; J gene: TRBJ2-7; D gene: .; CDR3 protein: CARRSTSSYEQYF; CDR3 DNA: TGTGCCAGAAGAAGTACGAGCTCCTACGAGCAGTACTTC
clone size: .; V gene: TRBV18; J gene: TRBJ2-2; D gene: .; CDR3 protein: CASSTGVRGNTGELFF; CDR3 DNA: TGTGCCAGCTCAACCGGCGTAAGGGGGAACACCGGGGAGCTGTTTTTT
clone size: .; V gene: TRBV4-2; J gene: TRBJ2-3; D gene: TRBD2; CDR3 protein: CASSQDAGGGDTQYF; CDR3 DNA: TGTGCCAGCAGCCAAGATGCGGGGGGGGGAGATACGCAGTATTTT
clone size: .; V gene: TRBV7-2; J gene: TRBJ1-2; D gene: .; CDR3 protein: CASSGRGGYTF; CDR3 DNA: TGTGCCAGCAGCGGCCGGGGTGGCTACACCTTC
clone size: few; V gene: TRBV7-2; J gene: TRBJ1-5; D gene: .; CDR3 protein: CASSFGGGFQPQHF; CDR3 DNA: TGTGCCAGCAGCTTCGGGGGTGGGTTCCAGCCCCAGCATTTT
clone size: .; V gene: TRBV18; J gene: TRBJ2-1; D gene: .; CDR3 protein: CASSPPQRLPNEQFF; CDR3 DNA: TGTGCCAGCTCACCACCACAGCGTCTCCCCAATGAGCAGTTCTTC
clone size: .; V gene: TRBV19; J gene: TRBJ2-7; D gene: .; CDR3 protein: CAGTSGTPYEQYF; CDR3 DNA: TGTGCCGGGACCTCCGGGACTCCCTACGAGCAGTACTTC
clone size: once; V gene: TRBV29-1; J gene: TRBJ2-7; D gene: .; CDR3 protein: CSVDGGYEQYF; CDR3 DNA: TGCAGCGTTGATGGGGGCTACGAGCAGTACTTC
clone size: .; V gene: TRBV11-2; J gene: TRBJ2-1; D gene: TRBD2; CDR3 protein: CASSPGLAGVGAGNEQFF; CDR3 DNA: TGTGCCAGCAGCCCAGGACTAGCGGGAGTTGGGGCAGGAAATGAGCAGTTCTTC
clone size: .; V gene: TRBV6-5; J gene: TRBJ2-3; D gene: TRBD1; CDR3 protein: CASGQGADTQYF; CDR3 DNA: TGTGCCAGCGGGCAGGGGGCAGATACGCAGTATTTT
clone size: few; V gene: TRBV28; J gene: TRBJ2-7; D gene: TRBD2; CDR3 protein: CASSFSGRASQYF; CDR3 DNA: TGTGCCAGCAGTTTTAGCGGGAGGGCCTCGCAGTACTTC
clone size: few; V gene: TRBV19; J gene: TRBJ2-4; D gene: .; CDR3 protein: CASSAPGAAKNIQYF; CDR3 DNA: TGTGCCAGTAGTGCCCCGGGGGCGGCCAAAAACATTCAGTACTTC
clone size: .; V gene: TRBV7-2; J gene: TRBJ1-1; D gene: .; CDR3 protein: CASSLSGANTEAFF; CDR3 DNA: TGTGCCAGCAGTCTCTCCGGGGCCAACACTGAAGCTTTCTTT
clone size: .; V gene: TRBV4-2; J gene: TRBJ1-4; D gene: .; CDR3 protein: CASSQIDLGNEKLFF; CDR3 DNA: TGTGCCAGCAGCCAAATCGATTTGGGTAATGAAAAACTGTTTTTT